Listed below are T cell receptor beta chains from one sample, sequenced in a study of blood T cell repertoires in COVID-19. This table comes from immunoSEQ multiplex PCR, and its TCRdb copy is limited to in-frame clones, with some not included. This repertoire shows some 360,000 clones, about 90% found once; its top ten account for roughly 2.1%. Sequencing was performed on peripheral blood. These receptors originate from a woman aged 55-70 years with COVID-19, enrolled during active disease. CDR3s include the opening cysteine and the closing phenylalanine or tryptophan. The order of the fields is D gene, V gene, J gene, CDR3 length, clone size, CDR3 DNA, CDR3 protein. D genes are given only for firm matches. Not all rows give a size; the values are once, few, many and, for expanded clones, a class.

D gene: TRBD2
V gene: TRBV4-1
J gene: TRBJ2-5
CDR3 length: 16
clone size: NA
CDR3 DNA: TGCGCCAGCAGCCGGGGACTAGCGGGGGGGGTAGAGACCCAGTACTTC
CDR3 protein: CASSRGLAGGVETQYF

D gene: NA
V gene: TRBV29-1
J gene: TRBJ1-2
CDR3 length: 13
clone size: NA
CDR3 DNA: TGCAGCGTTGCCGACAGGATCGACTATGGCTACACCTTC
CDR3 protein: CSVADRIDYGYTF

D gene: NA
V gene: TRBV2
J gene: TRBJ2-3
CDR3 length: 13
clone size: NA
CDR3 DNA: TGTGCCAGCAGTGGTGGAGGAGCGGAAGTAAAGTATTTT
CDR3 protein: CASSGGGAEVKYF

D gene: NA
V gene: TRBV28
J gene: TRBJ1-2
CDR3 length: 15
clone size: few
CDR3 DNA: TGTGCCAGCAGTTTGGGACAACGGACTCTCTATGGCTACACCTTC
CDR3 protein: CASSLGQRTLYGYTF

D gene: NA
V gene: TRBV18
J gene: TRBJ1-1
CDR3 length: 14
clone size: NA
CDR3 DNA: TGTGCCAGCTCACCACCTCCGGGTGGCACTGAAGCTTTCTTT
CDR3 protein: CASSPPPGGTEAFF

D gene: TRBD1
V gene: TRBV7-3
J gene: TRBJ1-2
CDR3 length: 15
clone size: NA
CDR3 DNA: TGTGCCAGCAGCGAAGGACAGGGCAGCCACTATGGCTACACCTTC
CDR3 protein: CASSEGQGSHYGYTF

D gene: TRBD2
V gene: TRBV15
J gene: TRBJ2-7
CDR3 length: 18
clone size: NA
CDR3 DNA: TGTGCCACCAGCAGAGACCCGGGTCTGGCGGGGGGAATCTACGAGCAGTACTTC
CDR3 protein: CATSRDPGLAGGIYEQYF

D gene: NA
V gene: TRBV5-1
J gene: TRBJ1-3
CDR3 length: 14
clone size: NA
CDR3 DNA: TGCGCCAGCAGCCCGGACAACTCTGGAAACACCATATATTTT
CDR3 protein: CASSPDNSGNTIYF

D gene: NA
V gene: TRBV9
J gene: TRBJ1-4
CDR3 length: 16
clone size: NA
CDR3 DNA: TGTGCCAGCAGCCCAGTCTACAGCTCAACTAATGAAAAACTGTTTTTT
CDR3 protein: CASSPVYSSTNEKLFF

D gene: TRBD1
V gene: TRBV4-1
J gene: TRBJ2-2
CDR3 length: 15
clone size: NA
CDR3 DNA: TGCGCCAGCAGCTTCTTAGGACAGGGAGTCGGGGAGCTGTTTTTT
CDR3 protein: CASSFLGQGVGELFF

D gene: TRBD2
V gene: TRBV7-8
J gene: TRBJ2-7
CDR3 length: 15
clone size: NA
CDR3 DNA: TGTGCCAGTAGCAGGGAGCGGGGGGGCTTCGGCGAGCAGTACTTC
CDR3 protein: CASSRERGGFGEQYF

D gene: NA
V gene: TRBV7-9
J gene: TRBJ2-2
CDR3 length: 18
clone size: few
CDR3 DNA: TGTGCCAGCAGCTCCCCTCGCGGGGTTGGGGAGAACACCGGGGAGCTGTTTTTT
CDR3 protein: CASSSPRGVGENTGELFF

D gene: TRBD1
V gene: TRBV3-1/TRBV3-2
J gene: TRBJ2-3
CDR3 length: 17
clone size: NA
CDR3 DNA: TGTGCCAGCAAAAATATCAGGACAGGGGTACGCACAGATACGCAGTATTTT
CDR3 protein: CASKNIRTGVRTDTQYF

D gene: NA
V gene: TRBV10-2
J gene: TRBJ1-5
CDR3 length: 12
clone size: once
CDR3 DNA: TGCGCCAGCCGGGACAAAGATCAGCCCCAGCATTTT
CDR3 protein: CASRDKDQPQHF

D gene: NA
V gene: TRBV3-1/TRBV3-2
J gene: TRBJ1-5
CDR3 length: 13
clone size: once
CDR3 DNA: TGTGCCAGCAGCCGACAGTACAATCAGCCCCAGCATTTT
CDR3 protein: CASSRQYNQPQHF

D gene: TRBD1
V gene: TRBV5-1
J gene: TRBJ2-5
CDR3 length: 12
clone size: NA
CDR3 DNA: TGCGCCAGCAGCTTGGAGGGACAGGGGTTCTACTTC
CDR3 protein: CASSLEGQGFYF

D gene: TRBD1
V gene: TRBV3-1/TRBV3-2
J gene: TRBJ1-1
CDR3 length: 16
clone size: NA
CDR3 DNA: TGTGCCAGCAGCCAATTGGACAGGGGGCCCGTCACTGAAGCTTTCTTT
CDR3 protein: CASSQLDRGPVTEAFF

D gene: TRBD2
V gene: TRBV18
J gene: TRBJ2-7
CDR3 length: 17
clone size: once
CDR3 DNA: TGTGCCAGCTCCCCCACGGCTAGCGGAAGAAGCTCCTACGAGCAGTACTTC
CDR3 protein: CASSPTASGRSSYEQYF

D gene: NA
V gene: TRBV28
J gene: TRBJ1-1
CDR3 length: 11
clone size: NA
CDR3 DNA: TGTGCCAGCAGTCTTGGGGGGGAAGCTTTCTTT
CDR3 protein: CASSLGGEAFF

D gene: NA
V gene: TRBV4-1
J gene: TRBJ2-3
CDR3 length: 13
clone size: NA
CDR3 DNA: TGCGCCAGCAGCCGGACTTTCACAGATACGCAGTATTTT
CDR3 protein: CASSRTFTDTQYF

D gene: NA
V gene: TRBV4-1
J gene: TRBJ2-7
CDR3 length: 17
clone size: NA
CDR3 DNA: TGCGCCAGCAGCCAAGTTAATATCGGTTTTAGCTCCTACGAGCAGTACTTC
CDR3 protein: CASSQVNIGFSSYEQYF

D gene: NA
V gene: TRBV5-1
J gene: TRBJ1-1
CDR3 length: 14
clone size: NA
CDR3 DNA: TGCGCCAGCAGCTCCCTCCCCCCGGGGACTGAAGCTTTCTTT
CDR3 protein: CASSSLPPGTEAFF

D gene: NA
V gene: TRBV19
J gene: TRBJ1-2
CDR3 length: 14
clone size: NA
CDR3 DNA: TGTGCCTGCCGAAACCCTAATCCTAACTATGGCTACACCTTC
CDR3 protein: CACRNPNPNYGYTF

D gene: NA
V gene: TRBV1
J gene: TRBJ2-5
CDR3 length: 17
clone size: NA
CDR3 DNA: TGCACCAGCAGCCAAGCTTGTAGCGGGGATTCACAAGAGACCCAGTACTTC
CDR3 protein: CTSSQACSGDSQETQYF

D gene: NA
V gene: TRBV5-6
J gene: TRBJ2-1
CDR3 length: 12
clone size: NA
CDR3 DNA: TGTGCCAGCAGCTTCATCAACAATGAGCAGTTCTTC
CDR3 protein: CASSFINNEQFF

D gene: TRBD1
V gene: TRBV2
J gene: TRBJ1-5
CDR3 length: 14
clone size: NA
CDR3 DNA: TGTGCCAGTAAGATGGGGACAGGGTTCCAGCCCCAGCATTTT
CDR3 protein: CASKMGTGFQPQHF

D gene: NA
V gene: TRBV5-6
J gene: TRBJ1-6
CDR3 length: 15
clone size: once
CDR3 DNA: TGTGCCAGCAGCTTAGGTGGTACAGTATCTTCACCCCTCCACTTT
CDR3 protein: CASSLGGTVSSPLHF

D gene: NA
V gene: TRBV6-1
J gene: TRBJ1-5
CDR3 length: 19
clone size: NA
CDR3 DNA: TGTGCCAGCAGGGAATATGTGAGGACAGAGAGGAGTAGCAATCAGCCCCAGCATTTT
CDR3 protein: CASREYVRTERSSNQPQHF

D gene: NA
V gene: TRBV6-2/TRBV6-3
J gene: TRBJ1-2
CDR3 length: 15
clone size: NA
CDR3 DNA: TGTGCCAGCAGTTACTCGACCCGCAGGGACTATGGCTACACCTTC
CDR3 protein: CASSYSTRRDYGYTF

D gene: NA
V gene: TRBV19
J gene: TRBJ1-1
CDR3 length: 13
clone size: NA
CDR3 DNA: TGTGCCAGTAGTATCAGCAGGGGCAGCGAAGCTTTCTTT
CDR3 protein: CASSISRGSEAFF

D gene: TRBD2
V gene: TRBV19
J gene: TRBJ2-5
CDR3 length: 15
clone size: NA
CDR3 DNA: TGTGCCAGTAGTATAGGGGGGGGTTACCAAGAGACCCAGTACTTC
CDR3 protein: CASSIGGGYQETQYF

D gene: TRBD1
V gene: TRBV12-3/TRBV12-4
J gene: TRBJ1-1
CDR3 length: 12
clone size: NA
CDR3 DNA: TGTGCCAGCAGTCAAGACAGGGGGCAAGCTTTCTTT
CDR3 protein: CASSQDRGQAFF

D gene: NA
V gene: TRBV21-1
J gene: TRBJ1-2
CDR3 length: 13
clone size: NA
CDR3 DNA: TGTGCCACCCCCCCACCCGCCGGCTATGGCTACACCTTC
CDR3 protein: CATPPPAGYGYTF

D gene: NA
V gene: TRBV5-6
J gene: TRBJ1-2
CDR3 length: 16
clone size: NA
CDR3 DNA: TGTGCCAGCAGTTTGCTGGGGGCAGCTGATAACTATGGCTACACCTTC
CDR3 protein: CASSLLGAADNYGYTF

D gene: TRBD1
V gene: TRBV19
J gene: TRBJ1-1
CDR3 length: 12
clone size: NA
CDR3 DNA: TGTGCCAGTAACGACAGGGGAACTGAAGCTTTCTTT
CDR3 protein: CASNDRGTEAFF

D gene: NA
V gene: TRBV9
J gene: TRBJ2-1
CDR3 length: 13
clone size: NA
CDR3 DNA: TGTGCCAGCAGCCCCAAAATCGACTCGCGAGGGTTCTTC
CDR3 protein: CASSPKIDSRGFF

D gene: NA
V gene: TRBV6-5
J gene: TRBJ2-2
CDR3 length: 15
clone size: NA
CDR3 DNA: TGTGCCAGCAGCTACGCTACAGTTCTCACCGGGGAGCTGTTTTTT
CDR3 protein: CASSYATVLTGELFF

D gene: NA
V gene: TRBV9
J gene: TRBJ2-5
CDR3 length: 15
clone size: NA
CDR3 DNA: TGTGCCAGCAGCGTAACAGGGTCGTCAGGCGAGACCCAGTACTTC
CDR3 protein: CASSVTGSSGETQYF

D gene: NA
V gene: TRBV5-4
J gene: TRBJ1-3
CDR3 length: 18
clone size: NA
CDR3 DNA: TGTGCCAGCAGCTTCGGAGTTGACGGGGAGGGCACTGGAAACACCATATATTTT
CDR3 protein: CASSFGVDGEGTGNTIYF

D gene: NA
V gene: TRBV29-1
J gene: TRBJ1-1
CDR3 length: 13
clone size: NA
CDR3 DNA: TGCAGCACTAAGGCGGGCCCGAACACTGAAGCTTTCTTT
CDR3 protein: CSTKAGPNTEAFF

D gene: TRBD1
V gene: TRBV27
J gene: TRBJ1-3
CDR3 length: 14
clone size: NA
CDR3 DNA: TGTGCCAGCAGTTTCTTCCAGGGGGAGGACACCATATATTTT
CDR3 protein: CASSFFQGEDTIYF

D gene: TRBD2
V gene: TRBV19
J gene: TRBJ2-5
CDR3 length: 15
clone size: NA
CDR3 DNA: TGTGCCAGTAAAAAACGAGCGGGGCCGGCGGAGACCCAGTACTTC
CDR3 protein: CASKKRAGPAETQYF

D gene: NA
V gene: TRBV16
J gene: TRBJ2-7
CDR3 length: 14
clone size: NA
CDR3 DNA: TGTGCCAGCAGCCATTTGACGGGGGGCCTCGAGCAGTACTTC
CDR3 protein: CASSHLTGGLEQYF

D gene: NA
V gene: TRBV19
J gene: TRBJ1-3
CDR3 length: 17
clone size: NA
CDR3 DNA: TGTGCCAGTAGTATCGGGGGGGTCCGGATCGTCGGAAACACCATATATTTT
CDR3 protein: CASSIGGVRIVGNTIYF

D gene: NA
V gene: TRBV6-5
J gene: TRBJ2-2
CDR3 length: 14
clone size: NA
CDR3 DNA: TGTGCCAGCAGTTCTACGTGGAACACCGGGGAGCTGTTTTTT
CDR3 protein: CASSSTWNTGELFF

D gene: NA
V gene: TRBV18
J gene: TRBJ1-1
CDR3 length: 14
clone size: NA
CDR3 DNA: TGTGCCAGCTCACAAGACAGAAAGAACACTGAAGCTTTCTTT
CDR3 protein: CASSQDRKNTEAFF

D gene: TRBD1
V gene: TRBV27
J gene: TRBJ2-5
CDR3 length: 14
clone size: NA
CDR3 DNA: TGTGCCAGCAGTTGGACAGGGCGGGCGGAGACCCAGTACTTC
CDR3 protein: CASSWTGRAETQYF

D gene: TRBD1
V gene: TRBV2
J gene: TRBJ2-3
CDR3 length: 16
clone size: NA
CDR3 DNA: TGTGCCAGCAGTCGACCCGGGACAGCGAGCACAGATACGCAGTATTTT
CDR3 protein: CASSRPGTASTDTQYF

D gene: NA
V gene: TRBV21-1
J gene: TRBJ2-7
CDR3 length: 11
clone size: once
CDR3 DNA: TGTGCCAGCAGCACCGTTTACGAGCAGTACTTC
CDR3 protein: CASSTVYEQYF

D gene: NA
V gene: TRBV24-1
J gene: TRBJ2-3
CDR3 length: 16
clone size: NA
CDR3 DNA: TGTGCCACCAGTGATCCCTCGGGTGGTTTCACAGATACGCAGTATTTT
CDR3 protein: CATSDPSGGFTDTQYF

D gene: NA
V gene: TRBV13
J gene: TRBJ1-2
CDR3 length: 15
clone size: NA
CDR3 DNA: TGTGCCAGCAGCTTTCGGCAGAGGATACTCTATGGCTACACCTTC
CDR3 protein: CASSFRQRILYGYTF

D gene: NA
V gene: TRBV2
J gene: TRBJ1-5
CDR3 length: 14
clone size: NA
CDR3 DNA: TGTGCCAGCAGTGGACCAGGGATTACCCAGCCCCAGCATTTT
CDR3 protein: CASSGPGITQPQHF

D gene: TRBD1
V gene: TRBV18
J gene: TRBJ1-5
CDR3 length: 14
clone size: once
CDR3 DNA: TGTGCCAGCTCACCGGGACAGGGAGTTCAGCCCCAGCATTTT
CDR3 protein: CASSPGQGVQPQHF